Listed below are T cell receptor beta chains from one sample, sequenced in a study of Ad26.COV2.S vaccination and SARS-CoV-2 variants. Measured with immunoSEQ multiplex PCR; TCRdb has only the in-frame clones, and not every one. The table includes 400,000 to 450,000 clones, less than 95% detected once. The sample here was peripheral blood, taken in a trial of Ad26.COV2.S vaccine versus placebo. These receptor sequences come from a person between 18 and 60 years old who received the Ad26.COV2.S COVID-19 vaccine or a placebo. The CDR3 runs from the conserved cysteine through the conserved F or W. The D gene is left open where the match is weak. Clone size appears in some rows only: once, few, many, or a class for an expanded clone.

NA,TRBJ1-5,TRBV15,NA,TGTGCCACCAGTAACAGTGGGAATCAGCCCCAGCATTTT,CATSNSGNQPQHF
NA,TRBJ2-7,TRBV4-2,NA,TGTGCCAGCAGCCAAGATGAACACCAGACATACGAGCAGTACTTC,CASSQDEHQTYEQYF
NA,TRBJ2-3,TRBV28,NA,TGTGCCAGCAGTCACGACAAAAGCACAGATACGCAGTATTTT,CASSHDKSTDTQYF
NA,TRBJ1-3,TRBV10-3,TRBD1,TGTGCCATCAGGCTACAGGGGCTCTCTGGAAACACCATATATTTT,CAIRLQGLSGNTIYF
NA,TRBJ2-1,TRBV28,TRBD2,TGTGCCAGCACTCTAGAGCGGGAGAACGATGAGCAGTTCTTC,CASTLERENDEQFF
NA,TRBJ2-7,TRBV11-2,TRBD1,TGTGCCAGCAGCCCGTCTGTGGGGACAGGCTTGTACGAGCAGTACTTC,CASSPSVGTGLYEQYF
NA,TRBJ2-7,TRBV20-1,NA,TGCAGTGCTAGTCAGGGTACCCCCTACGAGCAGTACTTC,CSASQGTPYEQYF
NA,TRBJ1-2,TRBV29-1,NA,TGCAGCGTCGTGGTGCGTGGCCAGTCCGGCTACACCTTC,CSVVVRGQSGYTF
few,TRBJ1-2,TRBV7-2,NA,TGTGCCAGCAGCTTAGGGGGAAACTATGGCTACACCTTC,CASSLGGNYGYTF
NA,TRBJ2-6,TRBV29-1,NA,TGCAGCGTTGAAAGGGCCGGGGACTCTGGGGCCAACGTCCTGACTTTC,CSVERAGDSGANVLTF
once,TRBJ2-2,TRBV6-2/TRBV6-3,NA,TGTGCCAGCAGTTACTCCCGGGGAGCGAACACCGGGGAGCTGTTTTTT,CASSYSRGANTGELFF
NA,TRBJ2-7,TRBV14,NA,TGTGCCAGCTCCGACACTCGCTACGAGCAGTACTTC,CASSDTRYEQYF
NA,TRBJ2-7,TRBV7-2,NA,TGTGCCAGCAGCTTTGGGGGGGCGAGCTCCTACGAGCAGTACTTC,CASSFGGASSYEQYF
NA,TRBJ1-3,TRBV9,TRBD1,TGTGCCAGCAGCTTGGGACAGGGGGATCCTGGAAACACCATATATTTT,CASSLGQGDPGNTIYF
NA,TRBJ2-7,TRBV6-5,NA,TGTGCCACCTCAGTGGAACAGACCTACGAGCAGTACTTC,CATSVEQTYEQYF
once,TRBJ2-5,TRBV7-3,TRBD1,TGTGCCAGCAGCCGAAGAGCGACAGGGGTGGAGACCCAGTACTTC,CASSRRATGVETQYF
NA,TRBJ1-2,TRBV9,TRBD1,TGTGCCAGCAGCGAACCCGGAGCTTTTACAGGGGTCTATGGCTACACCTTC,CASSEPGAFTGVYGYTF
few,TRBJ2-1,TRBV24-1,NA,TGTGCCACCAGTGATCCGCCGGGACCTAGCTCCTACAATGAGCAGTTCTTC,CATSDPPGPSSYNEQFF
NA,TRBJ2-3,TRBV6-5,TRBD2,TGTGCCAGCAGCCCGGGACTAGCCGGGCGAGATACGCAGTATTTT,CASSPGLAGRDTQYF
NA,TRBJ2-2,TRBV25-1,TRBD2,TGTGCCAGCAGCCTGGGACTAGCGTCCGGGGAGCTGTTTTTT,CASSLGLASGELFF
NA,TRBJ1-5,TRBV19,TRBD1,TGTGCCAGTACCGAGACAGGGGGAATCGGTCAGCCCCAGCATTTT,CASTETGGIGQPQHF
NA,TRBJ2-5,TRBV5-4,TRBD2,TGTGCCAGCAGCTGGGGACTAGCGGGAAAGGGGGTTGGTGCAGAGACCCAGTACTTC,CASSWGLAGKGVGAETQYF
NA,TRBJ2-7,TRBV11-2,TRBD1,TGTGCCAGCAGCCCAAATTGGGACAGCCTCTACGAGCAGTACTTC,CASSPNWDSLYEQYF
NA,TRBJ2-2,TRBV7-2,NA,TGTGCCAGCAGCCCCAAGAGGGGTACCGGGGAGCTGTTTTTT,CASSPKRGTGELFF
NA,TRBJ2-3,TRBV6-5,NA,TGTGCCAGCAGCGTTGGAGATACGCAGTATTTT,CASSVGDTQYF
once,TRBJ2-6,TRBV7-9,NA,TGTGCCAGCAGCCTTGTAGTCTCTGGGGCCAACGTCCTGACTTTC,CASSLVVSGANVLTF
NA,TRBJ2-1,TRBV6-4,TRBD1,TGTGCCAGCAGCGCCGGGACAGGGGGCTACAATGAGCAGTTCTTC,CASSAGTGGYNEQFF
once,TRBJ1-5,TRBV3-1/TRBV3-2,TRBD1,TGTGCCAGCAGCCAAGTGGGACAGGGGCTGAGATGTCAGCCCCAGCATTTT,CASSQVGQGLRCQPQHF
few,TRBJ2-7,TRBV9,TRBD1,TGTGCCAGCAGCGTAGGACAGGGGGCCTCCTACGAGCAGTACTTC,CASSVGQGASYEQYF
NA,TRBJ2-7,TRBV7-6,NA,TGTGCCAGCAGCTCCACCTCGAGCTCCTACGAGCAGTACTTC,CASSSTSSSYEQYF
NA,TRBJ2-7,TRBV7-2,NA,TGTGCCAGCAGCTTAGCCGCCTGGGAGCAGTACTTC,CASSLAAWEQYF
NA,TRBJ2-5,TRBV7-2,TRBD2,TGTGCCAGCAGCCCGCGGACTAGCGGGAGAGAGACCCAGTACTTC,CASSPRTSGRETQYF
NA,TRBJ1-1,TRBV27,NA,TGTGCCAGCAGCGCCGGGACACTGAACACTGAAGCTTTCTTT,CASSAGTLNTEAFF
NA,TRBJ2-1,TRBV5-6,NA,TGTGCCAGCAGCTTTCCGTTTGAGGGGGAGAAGGACAATGAGCAGTTCTTC,CASSFPFEGEKDNEQFF
NA,TRBJ1-5,TRBV28,TRBD1,TGTGCCAGCAGAACCGGGACAGGTCACAATCAGCCCCAGCATTTT,CASRTGTGHNQPQHF
NA,TRBJ2-1,TRBV4-3,TRBD2,TGCACCAGCAGCCAGAACCTTCTAAGTCTAGCGGGAGGACCCAATGAGCAGTTCTTC,CTSSQNLLSLAGGPNEQFF
NA,TRBJ2-2,TRBV18,TRBD2,TGTGCCAGCTCACCGGGACTAGCAGCCGTCACCGGGGAGCTGTTTTTT,CASSPGLAAVTGELFF
NA,TRBJ1-5,TRBV15,NA,TGTGCCACCAGCAGAGATACGAGGGGAAGCAATCAGCCCCAGCATTTT,CATSRDTRGSNQPQHF
NA,TRBJ1-6,TRBV2,NA,TGTGCCAGCAGTGCGACAGTCTATAATTCACCCCTCCACTTT,CASSATVYNSPLHF
NA,TRBJ2-7,TRBV5-1,TRBD2,TGCGCCAGCAGCCCCTGGGGTAGCGGGGACGAGCAGTACTTC,CASSPWGSGDEQYF
few,TRBJ2-2,TRBV18,TRBD1,TGTGCCAGCTCACCCTGGACAGGAAACACCGGGGAGCTGTTTTTT,CASSPWTGNTGELFF
NA,TRBJ2-1,TRBV9,NA,TGTGCCAGCAGCGTAGCGTGGAGAACCAATGAGCAGTTCTTC,CASSVAWRTNEQFF
NA,TRBJ1-2,TRBV4-2,NA,TGTGCCAGCAGCCATCCCAGGGATGATGGCTACACCTTC,CASSHPRDDGYTF
NA,TRBJ2-7,TRBV5-6,NA,TGTGCCAGCAGCTCGGGACCGTACGAGCAGTACTTC,CASSSGPYEQYF
NA,TRBJ2-2,TRBV28,NA,TGTGCCAGCAGTCCCTACGGCCGTAGGGACACCGGGGAGCTGTTTTTT,CASSPYGRRDTGELFF
NA,TRBJ2-1,TRBV7-2,NA,TGTGCCAGCAGCTTAGGGGCTAGCGCTAACAATGAGCAGTTCTTC,CASSLGASANNEQFF
NA,TRBJ2-6,TRBV27,NA,TGTGCCAGCAGTTTGTATTCTGGGGCCAACGTCCTGACTTTC,CASSLYSGANVLTF